This TCR beta chain originates from a study of blood T cell repertoires in COVID-19. Study background: Samples taken during acute and convalescent COVID-19 were collected in the United States, Italy and Spain. T cells, B-cell-depleted T cells, or PBMCs supplied cDNA or gDNA.

Authors' methods: It was from reference gene primer amplification that nucleated cell counts were estimated. Produced via immunoSEQ multiplex PCR; TCRdb's table is partial and in-frame only. The V and J calls and clone size were taken over from that table, and D and trimming were inferred from the DNA. The sample has around 160,000 clones, approximately 78% seen once. V dropped 3 bases and J dropped 0; count of bases not matched to a gene: 5. The CDR3 contains 16 residues. The germline V gene encodes CDR1 ENHRY and CDR2 SYGVKD. This TCR came from a human donor with acute or convalescent COVID-19. The donor label of this sample is uncertain. The specimen sequenced was peripheral blood. The rearrangement uses TRBV10-3 and TRBJ2-5; 9 bases fit TRBD2. CDR3 sequence (DNA): TGTGCCATCAGTGAAGGGACTAGCTTGTACCAAGAGACCCAGTACTTC. Translation: CAISEGTSLYQETQYF.